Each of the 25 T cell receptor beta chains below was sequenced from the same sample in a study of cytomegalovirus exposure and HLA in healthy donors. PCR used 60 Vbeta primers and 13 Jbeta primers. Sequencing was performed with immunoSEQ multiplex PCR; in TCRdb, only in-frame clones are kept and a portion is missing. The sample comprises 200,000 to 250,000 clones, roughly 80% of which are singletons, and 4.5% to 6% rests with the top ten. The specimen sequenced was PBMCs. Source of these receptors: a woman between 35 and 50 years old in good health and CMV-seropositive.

The CDR3 loop reads CASSLGLSYNEQFF. CDR3 coding DNA: TGTGCCAGCAGTTTAGGACTCTCCTACAATGAGCAGTTCTTC. The V and J genes are TRBV27 and TRBJ2-1; possibly TRBD2 for D (5 bases). The germline gives CDR1 MNHEY, CDR2 SMNVEV (reference sequence). CDR3 size: 14 residues. Deletions cut 2 bases from V and 0 bases from J, with 5 bases between.

CDR3 region: CASSEAYNSPLHF. DNA of the CDR3: TGTGCCAGCAGCGAGGCCTATAATTCACCCCTCCACTTT. V is TRBV27 and J is TRBJ1-6; D unresolved. CDR3 length: 13 residues. V lost 6 bases, J lost 2 bases, and 5 bases lay in between. Germline V gives CDR1 MNHEY, CDR2 SMNVEV (reference sequence).

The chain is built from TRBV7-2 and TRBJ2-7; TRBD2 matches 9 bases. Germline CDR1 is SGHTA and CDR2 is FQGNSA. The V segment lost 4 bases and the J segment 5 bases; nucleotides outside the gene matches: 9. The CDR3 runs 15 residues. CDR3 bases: TGTGCCAGCAGCTCGGCGGCTAGCGGGAACGACGAGCAGTACTTC. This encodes CASSSAASGNDEQYF.

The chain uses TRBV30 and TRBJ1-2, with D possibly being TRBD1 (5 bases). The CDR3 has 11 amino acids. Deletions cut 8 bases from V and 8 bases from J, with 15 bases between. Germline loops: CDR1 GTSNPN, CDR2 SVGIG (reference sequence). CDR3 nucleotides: TGTGCCAAGGGGATTGGTGGAGGCTACACCTTC. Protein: CAKGIGGGYTF.

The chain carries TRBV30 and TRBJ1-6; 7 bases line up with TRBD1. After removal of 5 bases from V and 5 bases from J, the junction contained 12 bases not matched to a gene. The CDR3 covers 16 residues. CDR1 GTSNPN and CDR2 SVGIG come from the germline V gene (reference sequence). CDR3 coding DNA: TGTGCCTGGGTCGGAGGGGGACAGCTTAATAATTCACCCCTCCACTTT. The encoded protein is CAWVGGGQLNNSPLHF.

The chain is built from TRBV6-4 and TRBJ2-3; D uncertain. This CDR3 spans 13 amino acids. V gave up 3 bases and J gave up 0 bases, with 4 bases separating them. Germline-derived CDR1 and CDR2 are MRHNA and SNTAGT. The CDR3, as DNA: TGTGCCAGCAGTGATCGGAGCACAGATACGCAGTATTTT. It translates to CASSDRSTDTQYF.

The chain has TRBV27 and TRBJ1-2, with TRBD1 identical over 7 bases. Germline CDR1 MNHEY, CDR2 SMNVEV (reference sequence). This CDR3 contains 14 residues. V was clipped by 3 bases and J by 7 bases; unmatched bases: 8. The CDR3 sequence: CASSLEGALGGYTF. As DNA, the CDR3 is TGTGCCAGCAGTTTGGAGGGGGCGCTTGGTGGCTACACCTTC.

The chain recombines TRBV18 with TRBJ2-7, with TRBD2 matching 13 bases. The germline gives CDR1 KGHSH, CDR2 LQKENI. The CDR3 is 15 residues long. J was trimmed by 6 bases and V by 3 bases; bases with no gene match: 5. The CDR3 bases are TGTGCCAGCTCACCCGGACTAGCGGGAGTGGGCGAGCAGTACTTC. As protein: CASSPGLAGVGEQYF.

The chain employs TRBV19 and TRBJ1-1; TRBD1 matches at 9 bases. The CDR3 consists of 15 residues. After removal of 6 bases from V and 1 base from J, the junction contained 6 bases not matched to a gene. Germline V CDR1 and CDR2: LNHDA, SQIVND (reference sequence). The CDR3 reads CASRGPDRGNTEAFF. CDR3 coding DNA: TGTGCCAGTAGAGGCCCGGACAGGGGGAACACTGAAGCTTTCTTT.

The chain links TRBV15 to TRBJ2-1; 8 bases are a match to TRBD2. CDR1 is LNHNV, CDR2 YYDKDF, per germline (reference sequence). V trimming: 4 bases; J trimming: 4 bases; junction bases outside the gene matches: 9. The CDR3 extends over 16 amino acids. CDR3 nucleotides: TGTGCCACCAGCAACGTGGGGACTAGATTATACAATGAGCAGTTCTTC. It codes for CATSNVGTRLYNEQFF. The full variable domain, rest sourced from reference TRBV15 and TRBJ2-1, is DAMVIQNPRYQVTQFGKPVTLSCSQTLNHNVMYWYQQKSSQAPKLLFHYYDKDFNNEADTPDNFQSRRPNTSFCFLDIRSPGLGDTAMYLCATSNVGTRLYNEQFFGPGTRLTVL.

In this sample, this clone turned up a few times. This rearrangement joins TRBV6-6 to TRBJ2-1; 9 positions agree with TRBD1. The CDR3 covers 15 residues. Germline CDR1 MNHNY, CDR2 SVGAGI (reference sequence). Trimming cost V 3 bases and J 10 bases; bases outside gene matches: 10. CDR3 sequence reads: CASSYYGTGSNEQFF. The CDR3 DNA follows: TGTGCCAGCAGTTATTACGGGACAGGGTCGAACGAGCAGTTCTTC.

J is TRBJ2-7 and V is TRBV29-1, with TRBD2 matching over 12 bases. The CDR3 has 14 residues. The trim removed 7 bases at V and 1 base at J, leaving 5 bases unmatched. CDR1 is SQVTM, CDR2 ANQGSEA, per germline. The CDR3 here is CSALTSGRSYEQYF. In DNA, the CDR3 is TGCAGCGCCTTAACTAGCGGGAGGTCCTACGAGCAGTACTTC.

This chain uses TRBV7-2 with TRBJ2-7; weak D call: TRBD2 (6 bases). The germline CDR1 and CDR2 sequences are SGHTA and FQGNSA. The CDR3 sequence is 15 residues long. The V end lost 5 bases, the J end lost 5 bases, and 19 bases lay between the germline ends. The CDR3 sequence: CASSLRGLLSDEQYF. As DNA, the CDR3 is TGTGCCAGCAGCCTCCGGGGACTGCTTTCTGACGAGCAGTACTTC.

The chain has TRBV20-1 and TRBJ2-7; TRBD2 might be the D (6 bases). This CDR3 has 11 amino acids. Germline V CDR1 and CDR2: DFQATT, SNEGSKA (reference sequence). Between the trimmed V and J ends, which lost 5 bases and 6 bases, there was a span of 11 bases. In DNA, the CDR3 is TGCAGTGCTGGGGACTGGGGCGAGCAGTACTTC. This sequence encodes CSAGDWGEQYF.

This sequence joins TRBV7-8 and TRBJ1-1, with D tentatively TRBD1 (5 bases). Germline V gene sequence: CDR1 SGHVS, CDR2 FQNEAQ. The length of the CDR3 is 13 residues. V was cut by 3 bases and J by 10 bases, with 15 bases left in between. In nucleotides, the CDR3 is TGTGCCAGCAGCTTCTCAGGGTTCGTGGGAGCTTTCTTT. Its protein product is CASSFSGFVGAFF.

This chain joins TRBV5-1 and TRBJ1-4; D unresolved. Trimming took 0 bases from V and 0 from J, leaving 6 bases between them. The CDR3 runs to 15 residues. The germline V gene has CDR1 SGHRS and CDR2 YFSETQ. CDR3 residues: CASSLGLATNEKLFF. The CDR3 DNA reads TGCGCCAGCAGCTTGGGTCTAGCAACTAATGAAAAACTGTTTTTT.

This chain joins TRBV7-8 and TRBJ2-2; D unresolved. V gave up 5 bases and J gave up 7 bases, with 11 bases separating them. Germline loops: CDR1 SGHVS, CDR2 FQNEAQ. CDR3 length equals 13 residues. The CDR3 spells CASSIQRHGELFF. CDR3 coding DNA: TGTGCCAGCAGCATTCAACGACACGGGGAGCTGTTTTTT.

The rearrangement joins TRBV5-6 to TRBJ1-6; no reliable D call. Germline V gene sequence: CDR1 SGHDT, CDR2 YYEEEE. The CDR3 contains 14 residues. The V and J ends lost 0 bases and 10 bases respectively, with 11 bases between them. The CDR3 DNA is TGTGCCAGCAGCTTGGTATTTGGTGGCTCACCCCTCCACTTT. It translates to CASSLVFGGSPLHF. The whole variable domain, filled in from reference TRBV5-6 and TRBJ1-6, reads DAGVTQSPTHLIKTRGQQVTLRCSPKSGHDTVSWYQQALGQGPQFIFQYYEEEERQRGNFPDRFSGHQFPNYSSELNVNALLLGDSALYLCASSLVFGGSPLHFGNGTRLTVT.

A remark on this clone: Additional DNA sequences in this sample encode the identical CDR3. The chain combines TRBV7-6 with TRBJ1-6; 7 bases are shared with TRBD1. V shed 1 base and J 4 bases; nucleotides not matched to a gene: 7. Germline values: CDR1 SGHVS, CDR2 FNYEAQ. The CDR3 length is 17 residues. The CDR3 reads CASSLDRGGGYNSPLHF. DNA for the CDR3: TGTGCCAGCAGCTTAGACAGGGGTGGGGGGTATAATTCACCCCTCCACTTT.

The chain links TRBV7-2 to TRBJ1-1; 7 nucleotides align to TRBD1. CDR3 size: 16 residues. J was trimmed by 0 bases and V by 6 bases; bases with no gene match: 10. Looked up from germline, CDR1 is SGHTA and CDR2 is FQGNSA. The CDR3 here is CASSGDRQMMNTEAFF. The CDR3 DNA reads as TGTGCCAGCAGTGGGGACAGACAGATGATGAACACTGAAGCTTTCTTT.

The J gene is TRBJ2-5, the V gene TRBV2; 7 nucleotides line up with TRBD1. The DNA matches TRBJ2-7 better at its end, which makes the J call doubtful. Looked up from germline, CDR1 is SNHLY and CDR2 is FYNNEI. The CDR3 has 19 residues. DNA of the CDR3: TGTGCCAGCAGTGGAGGTTTAGGGGGCTCCGAAACCTCCTCCTACGAGCAGTACTTC. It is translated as CASSGGLGGSETSSYEQYF.

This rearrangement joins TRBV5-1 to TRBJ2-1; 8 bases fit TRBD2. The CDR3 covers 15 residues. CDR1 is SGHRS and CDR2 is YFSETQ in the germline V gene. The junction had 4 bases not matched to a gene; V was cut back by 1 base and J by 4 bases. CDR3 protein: CASSLSGSIYNEQFF. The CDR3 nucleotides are TGCGCCAGCAGCTTGAGCGGGAGTATTTACAATGAGCAGTTCTTC.

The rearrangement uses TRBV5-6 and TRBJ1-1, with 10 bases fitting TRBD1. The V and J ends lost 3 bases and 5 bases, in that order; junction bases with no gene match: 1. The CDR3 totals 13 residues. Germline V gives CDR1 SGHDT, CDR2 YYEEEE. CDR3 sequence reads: CASSSDRGTEAFF. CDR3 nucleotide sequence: TGTGCCAGCAGCTCGGACAGGGGGACTGAAGCTTTCTTT. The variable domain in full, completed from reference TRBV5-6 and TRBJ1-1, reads DAGVTQSPTHLIKTRGQQVTLRCSPKSGHDTVSWYQQALGQGPQFIFQYYEEEERQRGNFPDRFSGHQFPNYSSELNVNALLLGDSALYLCASSSDRGTEAFFGQGTRLTVV.

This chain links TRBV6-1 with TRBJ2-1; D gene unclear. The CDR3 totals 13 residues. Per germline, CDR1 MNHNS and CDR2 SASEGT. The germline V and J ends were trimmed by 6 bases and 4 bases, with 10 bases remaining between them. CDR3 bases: TGTGCCAGCAGCCCGAGGATTTACAATGAGCAGTTCTTC. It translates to CASSPRIYNEQFF.

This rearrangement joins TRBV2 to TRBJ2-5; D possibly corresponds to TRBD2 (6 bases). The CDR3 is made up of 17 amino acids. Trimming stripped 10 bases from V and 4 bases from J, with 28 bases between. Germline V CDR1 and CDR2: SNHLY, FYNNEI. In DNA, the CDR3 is TGTGCCACCTTGGACCTAGCGCCTCAAGACGACCGAGAGACCCAGTACTTC. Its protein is CATLDLAPQDDRETQYF. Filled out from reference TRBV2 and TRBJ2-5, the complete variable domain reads EPEVTQTPSHQVTQMGQEVILRCVPISNHLYFYWYRQILGQKVEFLVSFYNNEISEKSEIFDDQFSVERPDGSNFTLKIRSTKLEDSAMYFCATLDLAPQDDRETQYFGPGTRLLVL.